This T cell receptor beta chain was captured by sequencing in a study of regulatory T cells in long-lasting Graves disease (dated by TCRdb to about 2021). Broadly, across the study: Newly diagnosed Graves' disease patients had taken antithyroid drugs for less than 3 months. Patients with persistent Graves' disease were compared with patients with newly diagnosed Graves' disease using TCR sequencing and RNA sequencing of peripheral blood. The study took place in China and was registered as a clinical trial. A total of 33 samples underwent TCR sequencing, from some 13 patients with persistent Graves' disease and approximately 20 patients with newly diagnosed Graves' disease. Here is what the overall study found, with its caveats: Compared with newly diagnosed patients, patients with persistent Graves' disease had lower TCR Shannon entropy and fewer highly expanded clones, which suggests clonal expansion. Preferential use of TRBV28, TRBJ1-2 and TRBJ2-5 was observed in persistent disease, whereas TRBV20-1 and TRBJ2-1 were favored in newly diagnosed disease. Only the TCR beta chain was sequenced and analyzed. More public clonotypes were shared among persistent patients (roughly 3,000) than among newly diagnosed patients (966). Because the primary lesion, thyroid tissue, could not be accessed, the study looked at peripheral blood alone. The authors noted that the small sample size was a limitation that may lower accuracy.

This clonotype was seen repeatedly, ten times or more. The clone's antigen remains unknown. No per-base quality is available; no much larger clone lies one base away. The method behind the library was multiplex PCR. Sequencing was carried out with an Illumina HiSeq 4000. TCR beta libraries were built with iRepertoire HTBI primers and Arm-PCR amplification of CDR3 regions. PCR products were gel purified before sequencing. In the authors' own workflow: Gene usage analysis of CDR3 amino acid clonotypes used the 62 TRBV and 14 to 15 TRBJ segments found across samples. Filtered high-quality paired reads were merged into contigs using COPE and FqMerger. BLAST was used to align contigs to IMGT TRBV, TRBD and TRBJ reference genes, with CDR3 defined following IMGT. Any clonotype with a frequency above 0.1% was classified as a highly expanded clone. Shannon entropy served as the measure of repertoire diversity, while the Gini coefficient captured V-J evenness. A clonotype found in more than one individual was treated as public. The public reads were reanalyzed by TCRdb: fastp trimming at Q25, MiXCR alignment, in-frame beta chains only. Records with the same CDR3 protein are collapsed into one entry carrying the most frequent genes and DNA. What appears here as the V and J calls and clone size reflects TCRdb's work, not the paper's. This sample holds 350,000 to 450,000 distinct CDR3 sequences; over 9.5% were observed only once. 15% to 20% of the sample is taken by the ten largest.

The CDR3 numbers 14 residues from cysteine through phenylalanine. Of all the DNA, just the CDR3 is kept, 42 bases in frame from base 1. CDR1 and CDR2 are read off the germline V gene (reference sequence) as DFQATT and SNEGSKA. V loses 2 bases, J loses 6 bases, and the germline ends lie 13 bases apart. The sample's time point label, in plain terms: newly diagnosed GD, antithyroid drugs for less than 3 months. For both TCR sequencing and RNA sequencing, RNA was extracted from PBMCs using TRIzol. Graves' disease was diagnosed according to American Thyroid Association guidelines. Patients were recruited from an endocrinology department in Xi'an, China. Each patient gave about 9.1 milliliters of peripheral blood, collected in an EDTA anticoagulant tube. PBMCs were isolated by Ficoll Paque Plus density gradient separation without further T cell sorting. RNA quality was checked with an Agilent 2100 Bioanalyzer and agarose gel, and concentration with a NanoDrop 2000.

These data were also filed under a second study, of T cells in Graves' hyperthyroidism and ophthalmopathy. The second paper further reports: Graves' hyperthyroidism was defined as stable when no progression to ophthalmopathy occurred over 18 months of follow-up. Hyperthyroidism patients were newly diagnosed, had a disease duration of under 2 months, and were aged 18 to 65 years. The study excluded patients with uncontrolled infections, other autoimmune diseases, pregnancy or lactation. Diagnoses were based on clinical symptoms, serum thyroxine and TRAb, thyroid ultrasound and orbital computed tomography. For the first round of RT-PCR on the TCR CDR3, the HTBI primer set was used together with the Qiagen OneStep RT-PCR kit. Most expanded thyroid clonotypes (frequency above 0.001) were also detected in blood, suggesting blood repertoires may reflect thyroid immune responses. A 13 V-J signature model separated ophthalmopathy from stable hyperthyroidism, with 87.88% sensitivity and around 84% specificity in cross-validation and 80%/75% in testing. In validation, progression to ophthalmopathy was predicted by the model with 65% to 71% sensitivity and roughly 72% specificity, a median of roughly six months before onset. To identify TCR V-J signatures that set the groups apart, the researchers used a discovery cohort of 90 to 100 patients, made up of 40 to 45 with Graves' ophthalmopathy and about 55 with stable Graves' hyperthyroidism. Whether ophthalmopathy could be predicted prospectively was tested in an independent validation cohort made up of fewer than 20 hyperthyroidism patients plus 17 patients who later progressed to ophthalmopathy. The 75 to 100 discovery patients were randomly divided into training and test sets at a 7:3 ratio. In addition, the study compared T-cell repertoires in thyroid tissue and in blood from about 6 Graves' hyperthyroidism patients. After blood sampling, hyperthyroidism patients were treated with methimazole at a starting dose of 30 mg daily, and ophthalmopathy patients were treated with high-dose intravenous methylprednisolone. Libraries were constructed in a second round of multiplex PCR, after which size selection and purification were performed. Libraries were sequenced paired-end with 100 bp reads on an Illumina HiSeq2000. SOAPnuke was used to process the raw data, removing reads that contained adapters or uncalled bases, had a mean Phred below 15, or lacked an exact match to the constant primer or identifier. COPE v1.2.5 was used to merge high-quality paired reads, and clonotypes were defined as unique nucleotide sequences. MiTCR v1.1 was used to align the clonotypes against IMGT TRBV, TRBD and TRBJ reference segments. The analysis included only V-J combinations with a frequency above 0.0001, which together covered around 99% of the repertoires. A TCS score was defined as the ratio of F50 (clonal expansion) to E x V (chaos), with BLOSUM62-based TCRdist applied between CDR3 peptides within each V-J. Welch's t-statistics and random forest reduced some 510 V-J features to about 12, which were used in a naive Bayes classifier (R e1071). Sample size was not statistically predetermined, and blinding of investigators to group allocation was not performed. The paper describes TCR Vbeta CDR3 sequencing of roughly 130 peripheral blood samples, made up of about 40 ophthalmopathy patients, roughly 75 hyperthyroidism patients and about 17 progressor patients.

The sequence derives from a woman under 30 with Graves disease. Donor details come from another sample of the same person, matched by shared clones. This chain is built from TRBV20-1 and TRBJ2-2, with no reliable assignment of the D segment. The source material was peripheral blood mononuclear cells (PBMCs), sampled at new diagnosis, from a patient treated with antithyroid drugs. The CDR3 reads as follows: CSARHIFSAGELFF. The nucleotide sequence reads as follows: TGCAGTGCTAGACACATCTTCTCCGCCGGGGAGCTGTTTTTT.